These T cell receptor beta chains were read from a single sample in a study of molecular identifiers for immune sequencing clone quantification. TCRdb reprocessed the PCR reads with MiXCR, giving one entry per CDR3 protein. The sample holds fewer than 30,000 distinct CDR3 sequences, roughly 15% seen once. The sequencing sample was made of naive CD8+ T cells from blood, with Jurkat cell RNA spiked in. These receptor sequences come from a human donor in good health. Some libraries in this study had Jurkat cell RNA spiked in. CDR3s include the opening cysteine and the closing phenylalanine or tryptophan. A D gene is named only where the DNA matches it firmly. Some rows have no size entry. The others give once, few or many, or a class for an expanded clone.

CDR3 length	V gene	clone size	J gene	D gene	CDR3 protein	CDR3 DNA
14	TRBV7-2	NA	TRBJ1-6	NA	CASSLEGWGSPLHF	TGTGCCAGCAGCTTAGAAGGTTGGGGGTCACCCCTCCACTTT
14	TRBV5-6	many	TRBJ2-1	TRBD2	CASSISGSYNEQFF	TGTGCCAGCAGCATAAGCGGGAGCTACAATGAGCAGTTCTTC
15	TRBV28	many	TRBJ2-7	NA	CASSFRGLGSYEQYF	TGTGCCAGCAGTTTCCGGGGCCTCGGCTCCTACGAGCAGTACTTC
13	TRBV20-1	many	TRBJ2-7	NA	CSAREGFAYEQYF	TGCAGTGCTAGAGAGGGTTTCGCCTACGAGCAGTACTTC
16	TRBV7-8	medium-sized	TRBJ2-3	NA	CASSLAYRVSTDTQYF	TGTGCCAGCAGCTTAGCGTACAGGGTTAGCACAGATACGCAGTATTTT
16	TRBV7-8	many	TRBJ1-1	NA	CASSLYQGSKGTEAFF	TGTGCCAGCAGCTTATATCAGGGATCTAAGGGAACTGAAGCTTTCTTT
17	TRBV2	many	TRBJ2-4	TRBD2	CASSGASGGLAKNIQYF	TGTGCCAGCAGTGGCGCTAGCGGGGGACTAGCCAAAAACATTCAGTACTTC
14	TRBV14	many	TRBJ2-3	NA	CASSPLMTADTQYF	TGTGCCAGCAGCCCCCTTATGACGGCAGATACGCAGTATTTT
16	TRBV27	few	TRBJ1-2	NA	CASKSEGDYANYGYTF	TGTGCCAGCAAATCGGAGGGGGACTATGCTAACTATGGCTACACCTTC
19	TRBV4-3	many	TRBJ2-6	TRBD1	CASSQHTGTGVFGANVLTF	TGCGCCAGCAGCCAACATACCGGGACAGGGGTTTTCGGGGCCAACGTCCTGACTTTC
12	TRBV5-6	many	TRBJ2-7	NA	CASSPGTNEQYF	TGTGCCAGCAGCCCGGGGACAAACGAGCAGTACTTC
15	TRBV7-8	many	TRBJ2-3	NA	CASSYDIYVTDTQYF	TGTGCCAGCAGTTATGACATTTATGTCACAGATACGCAGTATTTT
12	TRBV12-3/TRBV12-4	NA	TRBJ2-4	NA	CASSSSTGVRDF	TGTGCCAGCAGTTCCTCGACAGGAGTGAGGGACTTC
15	TRBV4-1	medium-sized	TRBJ2-3	NA	CASSQGDWAPDTQYF	TGCGCCAGCAGCCAGGGTGACTGGGCCCCCGATACGCAGTATTTT
21	TRBV18	many	TRBJ2-4	TRBD2	CASSPRSGRGRTILAKNIQYF	TGTGCCAGCTCACCACGTAGCGGGAGGGGTCGCACAATCTTAGCCAAAAACATTCAGTACTTC